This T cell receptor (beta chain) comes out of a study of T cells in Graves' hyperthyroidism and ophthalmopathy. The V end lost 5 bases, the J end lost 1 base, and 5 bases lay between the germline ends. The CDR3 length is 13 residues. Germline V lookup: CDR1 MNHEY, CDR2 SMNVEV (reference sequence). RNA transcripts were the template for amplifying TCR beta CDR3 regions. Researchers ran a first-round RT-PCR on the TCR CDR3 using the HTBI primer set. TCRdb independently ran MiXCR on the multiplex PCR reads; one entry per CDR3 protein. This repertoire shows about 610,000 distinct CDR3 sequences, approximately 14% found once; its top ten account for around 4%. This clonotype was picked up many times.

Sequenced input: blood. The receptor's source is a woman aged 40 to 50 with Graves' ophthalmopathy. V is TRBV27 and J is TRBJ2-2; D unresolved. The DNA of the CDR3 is TGTGCCAGCAGTCCCATGAACACCGGGGAGCTGTTTTTT. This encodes CASSPMNTGELFF.